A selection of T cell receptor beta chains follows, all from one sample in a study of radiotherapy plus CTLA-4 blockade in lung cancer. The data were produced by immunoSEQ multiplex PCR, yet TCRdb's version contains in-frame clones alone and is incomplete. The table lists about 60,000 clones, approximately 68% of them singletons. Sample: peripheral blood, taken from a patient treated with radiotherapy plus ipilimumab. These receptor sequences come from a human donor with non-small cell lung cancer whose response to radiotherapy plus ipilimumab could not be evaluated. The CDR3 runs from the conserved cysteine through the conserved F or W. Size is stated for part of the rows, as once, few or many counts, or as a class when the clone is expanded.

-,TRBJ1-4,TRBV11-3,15,CASSPRSATNEKLFF
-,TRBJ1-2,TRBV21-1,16,CASSSLRGGAHYGYTF
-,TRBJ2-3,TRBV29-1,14,CSVEPGQWADTQYF
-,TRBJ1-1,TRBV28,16,CASRSTGNAGNTEAFF
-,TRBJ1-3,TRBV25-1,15,CASSDQGARGNTIYF
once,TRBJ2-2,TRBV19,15,CASTRTGKDTGELFF
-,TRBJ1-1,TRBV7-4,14,CASSLRPGHTEAFF
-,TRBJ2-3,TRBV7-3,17,CASGTSGPELSTDTQYF
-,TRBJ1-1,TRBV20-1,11,CSAPRTGGQFF
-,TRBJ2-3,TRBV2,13,CASSVLGLDTQYF
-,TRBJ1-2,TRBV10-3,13,CATRRFGDYGYTF
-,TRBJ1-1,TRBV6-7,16,CASSYSTGGFINEAFF
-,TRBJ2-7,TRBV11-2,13,CASSLVRLDEQYF
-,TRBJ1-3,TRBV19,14,CASSSPGGGNTIYF
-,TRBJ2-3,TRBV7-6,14,CASSSTSGLDTQYF
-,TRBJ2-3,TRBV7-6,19,CASTHEGGDLPGGTDTQYF
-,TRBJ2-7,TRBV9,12,CASSPRVSEQYF
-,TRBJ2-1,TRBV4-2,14,CASRRDRVVNEQFF
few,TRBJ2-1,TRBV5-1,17,CASSSRRSSGEVNEQFF
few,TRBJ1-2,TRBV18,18,CASSYRVRDRAGNYGYTF
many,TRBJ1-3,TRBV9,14,CASSGGNSGNTIYF
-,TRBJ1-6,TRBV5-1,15,CASSLGLPYNSPLHF
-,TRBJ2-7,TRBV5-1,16,CASSLGPSRSGYEQYF
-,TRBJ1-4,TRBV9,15,CASSVSTGNNEKLFF
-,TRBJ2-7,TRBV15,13,CATSRDTGEWQYF
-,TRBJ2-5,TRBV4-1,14,CASSPGVMGETQYF
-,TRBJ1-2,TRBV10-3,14,CAISESVQPHGYTF
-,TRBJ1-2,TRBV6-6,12,CATSDRGKGYTF
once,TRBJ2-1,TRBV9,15,CASSVDLSSYNEQFF
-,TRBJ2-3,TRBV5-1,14,CASSSERPTDTQYF
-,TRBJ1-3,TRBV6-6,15,CASSRTGSSGNTIYF
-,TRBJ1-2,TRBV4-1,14,CASSQDLTSIGYTF
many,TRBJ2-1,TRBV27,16,CASRPAHLAGGYEQFF
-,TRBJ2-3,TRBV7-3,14,CASCPGLASDTQYF
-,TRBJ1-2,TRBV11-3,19,CASSLAFRGQGGSFYGYTF
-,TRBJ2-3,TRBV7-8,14,CASSSGGNTDTQYF
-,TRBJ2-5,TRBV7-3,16,CASSFTSGRGQETQYF
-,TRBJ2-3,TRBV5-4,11,CASRGAGTQYF
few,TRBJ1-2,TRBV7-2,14,CASSLNRASGVYTF
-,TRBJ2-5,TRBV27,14,CAVAGGFLEKTQYF
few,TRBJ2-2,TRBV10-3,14,CAISGRENTGELFF
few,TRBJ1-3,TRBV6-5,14,CASRLTGTDNTIYF
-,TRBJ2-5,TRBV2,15,CASSEAGRGGIDQYF
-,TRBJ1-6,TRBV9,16,CASSVRSGGRNSPLHF
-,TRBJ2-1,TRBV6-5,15,CASTWREGSYNEQFF
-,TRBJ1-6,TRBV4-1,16,CASSQDWAGGYSPLHF